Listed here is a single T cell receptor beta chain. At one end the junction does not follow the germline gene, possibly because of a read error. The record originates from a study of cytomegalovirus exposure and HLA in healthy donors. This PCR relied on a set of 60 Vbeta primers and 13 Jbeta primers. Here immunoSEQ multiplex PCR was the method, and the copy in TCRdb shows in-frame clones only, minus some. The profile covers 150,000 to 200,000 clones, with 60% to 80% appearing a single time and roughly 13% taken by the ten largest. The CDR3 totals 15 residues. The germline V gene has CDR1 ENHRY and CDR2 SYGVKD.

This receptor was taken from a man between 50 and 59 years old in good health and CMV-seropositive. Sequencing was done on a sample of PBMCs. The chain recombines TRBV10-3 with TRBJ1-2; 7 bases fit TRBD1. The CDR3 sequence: CAISESGQFNSGYTF. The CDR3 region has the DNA TGTGCCATCAGTGAGTCGGGACAGTTCAACTCTGGCTACACCTTC.